Each of the 11 T cell receptor beta chains below was sequenced from the same sample in a study of cytomegalovirus exposure and HLA in healthy donors. PCR involved 60 Vbeta and 13 Jbeta primers. The method was immunoSEQ multiplex PCR; TCRdb's version includes in-frame clones alone and lacks a portion of them. In the table there are around 170,000 clones, roughly 80% of which are singletons. The sample comprised PBMCs. The receptors come from a man aged 35 to 55 in good health and CMV-seropositive.

In this sample, this clone turned up once. The genes are TRBV5-1 and TRBJ2-6, with 11 positions matching TRBD1. Germline V CDR1 and CDR2: SGHRS, YFSETQ. V dropped 3 bases and J dropped 4; count of bases not matched to a gene: 3. The CDR3 runs 16 residues. For the CDR3, the DNA is TGCGCCAGCAGCTCGGACAGGGGGCGAGGGGCCAACGTCCTGACTTTC. This sequence encodes CASSSDRGRGANVLTF. Combining the CDR3 with reference TRBV5-1 and TRBJ2-6 gives the whole variable domain KAGVTQTPRYLIKTRGQQVTLSCSPISGHRSVSWYQQTPGQGLQFLFEYFSETQRNKGNFPGRFSGRQFSNSRSEMNVSTLELGDSALYLCASSSDRGRGANVLTFGAGSRLTVL.

Turning to this clone: This same CDR3 is encoded by further DNA sequences in the sample. V and J are TRBV28 and TRBJ2-4; D unresolved. Germline V CDR1 and CDR2: MDHEN, SYDVKM. This CDR3 spans 11 amino acids. Trimming took 6 bases from V and 6 from J, leaving 6 bases between them. CDR3 nucleotide sequence: TGTGCCAGCAGCCCAGGAAACATTCAGTACTTC. This codes for CASSPGNIQYF.

This chain joins TRBV5-1 and TRBJ2-7; a weak D match, TRBD2 (7 bases). Trimming took off 0 bases at V and 3 bases at J, with 13 bases between the two ends. The CDR3 loop spans 15 amino acids. Germline-derived CDR1 and CDR2 are SGHRS and YFSETQ. The CDR3: CASSLVLGGDYEQYF. The CDR3 DNA sequence: TGCGCCAGCAGCTTGGTTCTAGGGGGGGACTACGAGCAGTACTTC.

The rearrangement uses TRBV30 and TRBJ1-5; no firm D call. The germline V gene encodes CDR1 GTSNPN and CDR2 SVGIG (reference sequence). The CDR3 has 13 amino acids. V was trimmed by 0 bases and J by 5 bases, leaving 8 bases between them. CDR3 nucleotide sequence: TGTGCCTGGAGTGTACTTCGGGATCAGCCCCAGCATTTT. Its protein is CAWSVLRDQPQHF.

V gene TRBV30 combines with J gene TRBJ2-5; TRBD1 aligns across 10 bases. The CDR3 is made up of 13 amino acids. The germline V gene has CDR1 GTSNPN and CDR2 SVGIG (reference sequence). Trimming at V came to 8 bases and at J to 4 bases, leaving 7 bases not matched to a gene. The CDR3 sequence is CAGAGTGVETQYF. For the CDR3, the DNA is TGTGCCGGGGCCGGGACAGGGGTAGAGACCCAGTACTTC.

Turning to this clone: At one end the junction does not follow the germline gene, possibly because of a read error. This chain uses TRBV7-9 with TRBJ1-1, with D uncertain. The CDR3 is made up of 15 amino acids. CDR1 and CDR2 from the germline V gene are SEHNR and FQNEAQ (reference sequence). Here the CDR3 DNA reads TGTTCCAGCAGCTCATTGGACGGGAAGAACACTGAAGCTTTCTTT. Its protein product is CSSSSLDGKNTEAFF.

This clone occurred a few times. V usage is TRBV11-3 and J usage is TRBJ1-1, with TRBD1 matching 8 bases. V lost 5 bases and J lost 7; bases outside the gene matches: 6. Germline V gene lookup returns CDR1 SGHNT and CDR2 YENEEA. The CDR3 has 13 amino acids. CDR3: CASSPGTGGEAFF. CDR3 in DNA: TGTGCCAGCAGCCCGGGGACAGGAGGTGAAGCTTTCTTT.

This clone was detected once. V is TRBV28 and J is TRBJ2-4, with 9 positions matching TRBD1. Unmatched junction bases numbered 3, after V lost 6 bases and J lost 9 bases. Germline values: CDR1 MDHEN, CDR2 SYDVKM. CDR3 length: 12 amino acids. This chain's CDR3 is CASRGQGAIQYF. DNA of the CDR3: TGTGCCAGCAGGGGACAGGGAGCCATTCAGTACTTC.

This chain joins TRBV7-2 and TRBJ2-5; 7 bases agree with TRBD1. The end of the DNA aligns better with TRBJ2-7, so the J call may be wrong. There are 15 residues in the CDR3. CDR1 and CDR2 (germline): SGHTA, FQGNSA. CDR3 residues: CASSLATGNFYEQYF. CDR3 DNA sequence: TGTGCCAGCAGCTTAGCGACAGGGAACTTCTACGAGCAGTACTTC.

The chain has TRBV2 and TRBJ1-1; 7 bases map to TRBD1. CDR1 and CDR2 (germline): SNHLY, FYNNEI. The CDR3 covers 15 residues. With 5 bases clipped from V and 0 bases from J, the junction kept 6 bases outside the gene matches. This chain's CDR3 is CASSSQGMVNTEAFF. CDR3 DNA sequence: TGTGCCAGCAGTTCACAGGGGATGGTGAACACTGAAGCTTTCTTT.

V and J are TRBV6-5 and TRBJ2-3; TRBD1 matches 8 bases. J lost 5 bases, V lost 5 bases, and 3 bases had no gene match. The CDR3 sequence is 13 residues long. Looked up from germline, CDR1 is MNHEY and CDR2 is SVGAGI. Written as DNA, the CDR3 is TGTGCCAGCAGTCGGACAGGGAGAGATACGCAGTATTTT. Translated: CASSRTGRDTQYF.